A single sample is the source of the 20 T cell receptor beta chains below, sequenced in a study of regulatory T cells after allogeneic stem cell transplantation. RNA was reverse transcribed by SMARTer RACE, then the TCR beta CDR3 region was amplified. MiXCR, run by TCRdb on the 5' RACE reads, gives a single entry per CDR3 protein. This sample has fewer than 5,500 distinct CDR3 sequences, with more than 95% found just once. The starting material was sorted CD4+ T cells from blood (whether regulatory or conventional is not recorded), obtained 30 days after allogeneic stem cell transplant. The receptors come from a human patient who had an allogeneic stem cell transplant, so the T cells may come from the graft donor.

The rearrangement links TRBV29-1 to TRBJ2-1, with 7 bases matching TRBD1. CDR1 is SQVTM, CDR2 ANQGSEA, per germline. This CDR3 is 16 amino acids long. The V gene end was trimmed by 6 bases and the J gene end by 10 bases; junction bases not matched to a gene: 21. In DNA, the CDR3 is TGCAGCGTGACCCCCGGGACAGTGGGCTCCTCCAACGAGCAGTTCTTC. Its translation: CSVTPGTVGSSNEQFF.

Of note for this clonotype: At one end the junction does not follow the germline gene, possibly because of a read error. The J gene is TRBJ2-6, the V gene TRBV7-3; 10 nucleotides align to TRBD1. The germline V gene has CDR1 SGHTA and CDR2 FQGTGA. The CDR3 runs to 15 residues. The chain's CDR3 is CASTNQGTGANVLTF. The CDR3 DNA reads TGTGCCAGTACGAACCAGGGGACAGGGGCCAACGTCCTGACCTTC.

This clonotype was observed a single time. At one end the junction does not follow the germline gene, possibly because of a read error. CDR3 loop: CAGSLGTSGSVTYKEQFF. CDR3 coding DNA: TGCGCCGGCAGCTTGGGGACTAGCGGGAGTGTCACCTACAAAGAGCAGTTCTTC. J is TRBJ2-1 and V is TRBV5-1; 14 nucleotides match TRBD2. The CDR3 loop spans 18 amino acids. Germline assignment: CDR1 SGHRS and CDR2 YFSETQ.

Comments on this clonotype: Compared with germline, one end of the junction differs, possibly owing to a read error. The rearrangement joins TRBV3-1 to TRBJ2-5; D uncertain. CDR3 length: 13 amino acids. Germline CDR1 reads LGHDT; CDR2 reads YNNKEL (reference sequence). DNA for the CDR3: TGCGCCAGCAGCACGGGTCTCCAAGAGACCCAGTACTTC. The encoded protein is CASSTGLQETQYF.

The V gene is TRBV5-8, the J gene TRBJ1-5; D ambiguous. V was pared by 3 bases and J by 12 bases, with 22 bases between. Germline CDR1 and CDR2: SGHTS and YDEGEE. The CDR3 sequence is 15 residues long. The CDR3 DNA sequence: TGTGCCAGCAGCTGGCCTCGTACCAGCTATGAGCACCAGCATTTT. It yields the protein CASSWPRTSYEHQHF.

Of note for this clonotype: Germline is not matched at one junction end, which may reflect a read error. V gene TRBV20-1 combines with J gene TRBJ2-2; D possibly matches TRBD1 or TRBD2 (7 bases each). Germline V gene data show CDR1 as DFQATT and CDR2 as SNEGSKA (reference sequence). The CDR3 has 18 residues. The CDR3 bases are TGCAGTCCTAGCGGCAGCCGGGAAAGGACAGGCGGCGCCGGGGAGCTGTTTTTT. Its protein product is CSPSGSRERTGGAGELFF.

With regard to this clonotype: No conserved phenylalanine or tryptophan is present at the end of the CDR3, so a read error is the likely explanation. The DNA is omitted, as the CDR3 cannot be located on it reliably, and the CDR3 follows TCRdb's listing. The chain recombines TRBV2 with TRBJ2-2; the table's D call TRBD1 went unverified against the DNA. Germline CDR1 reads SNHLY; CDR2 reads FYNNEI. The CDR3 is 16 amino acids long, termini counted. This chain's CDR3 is CTSRGEMAGLVEELYC.

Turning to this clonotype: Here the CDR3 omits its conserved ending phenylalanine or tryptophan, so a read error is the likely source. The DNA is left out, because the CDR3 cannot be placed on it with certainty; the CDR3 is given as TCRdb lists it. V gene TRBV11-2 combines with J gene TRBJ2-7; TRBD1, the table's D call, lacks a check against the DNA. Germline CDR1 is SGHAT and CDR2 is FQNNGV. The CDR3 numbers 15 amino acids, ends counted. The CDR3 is CAISLAPGAPNDQYI.

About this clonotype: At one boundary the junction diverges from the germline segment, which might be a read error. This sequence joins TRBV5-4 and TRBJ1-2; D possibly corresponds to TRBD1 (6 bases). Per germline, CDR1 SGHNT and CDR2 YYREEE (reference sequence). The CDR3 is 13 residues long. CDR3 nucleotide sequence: TGTGCCTGCAGAGCCGGTAGGATTCATGGACAGAACTTC. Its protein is CACRAGRIHGQNF. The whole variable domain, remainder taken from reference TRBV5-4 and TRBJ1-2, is ETGVTQSPTHLIKTRGQQVTLRCSSQSGHNTVSWYQQALGQGPQFIFQYYREEENGRGNFPPRFSGLQFPNYSSELNVNALELDDSALYLCACRAGRIHGQNFGSGTRLTVV.

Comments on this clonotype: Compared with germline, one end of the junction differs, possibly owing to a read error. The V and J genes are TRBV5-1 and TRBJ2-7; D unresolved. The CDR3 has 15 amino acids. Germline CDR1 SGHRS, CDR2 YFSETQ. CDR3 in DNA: TGCGCCAGCAGCTTGCTCGCTGGCTCCATGTACGCGCAGTACTTC. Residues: CASSLLAGSMYAQYF.

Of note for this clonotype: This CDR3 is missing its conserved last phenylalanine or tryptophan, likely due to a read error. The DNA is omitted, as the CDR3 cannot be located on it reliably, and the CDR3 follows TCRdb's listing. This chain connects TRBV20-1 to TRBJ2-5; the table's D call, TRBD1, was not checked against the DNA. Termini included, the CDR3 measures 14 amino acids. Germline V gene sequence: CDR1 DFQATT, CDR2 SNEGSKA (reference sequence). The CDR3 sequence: CNARVGGPRGSQCN.

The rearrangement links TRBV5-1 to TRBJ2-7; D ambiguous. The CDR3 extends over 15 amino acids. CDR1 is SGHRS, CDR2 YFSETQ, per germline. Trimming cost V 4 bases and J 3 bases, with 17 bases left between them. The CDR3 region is CASSLNARDFYEQYF. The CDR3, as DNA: TGCGCCAGCAGCCTGAATGCGAGAGACTTCTACGAGCAGTACTTC.

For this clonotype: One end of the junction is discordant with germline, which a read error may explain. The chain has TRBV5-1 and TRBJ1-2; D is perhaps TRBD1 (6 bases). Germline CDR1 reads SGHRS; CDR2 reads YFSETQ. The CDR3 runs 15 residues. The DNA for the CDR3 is TGCGCCAGCAGCTTGAGGGGGGACACGGATTATGGATACGCTTTC. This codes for CASSLRGDTDYGYAF.

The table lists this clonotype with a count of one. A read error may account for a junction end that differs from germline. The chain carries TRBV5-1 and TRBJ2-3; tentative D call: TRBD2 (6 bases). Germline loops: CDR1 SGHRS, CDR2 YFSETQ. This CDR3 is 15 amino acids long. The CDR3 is CARSLTTASVNLQYF. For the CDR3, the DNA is TGCGCCCGCAGCTTGACGACGGCTAGCGTAAATCTTCAGTATTTT.

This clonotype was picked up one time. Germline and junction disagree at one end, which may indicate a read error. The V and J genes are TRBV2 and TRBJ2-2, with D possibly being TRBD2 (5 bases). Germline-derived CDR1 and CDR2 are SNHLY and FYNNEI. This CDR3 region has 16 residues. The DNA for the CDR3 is TGTTCCAGAAGTGGCGAACTGTCGGGGTTGGTAGGGGAGCTGTTTTTT. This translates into CSRSGELSGLVGELFF.

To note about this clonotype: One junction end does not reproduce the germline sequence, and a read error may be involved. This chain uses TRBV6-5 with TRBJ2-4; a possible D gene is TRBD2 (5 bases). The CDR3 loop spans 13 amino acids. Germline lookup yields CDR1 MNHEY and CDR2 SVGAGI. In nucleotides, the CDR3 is TGTACCAGCAGACGGGCGGGCAAAAGCATTCAGTATTTC. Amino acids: CTSRRAGKSIQYF.

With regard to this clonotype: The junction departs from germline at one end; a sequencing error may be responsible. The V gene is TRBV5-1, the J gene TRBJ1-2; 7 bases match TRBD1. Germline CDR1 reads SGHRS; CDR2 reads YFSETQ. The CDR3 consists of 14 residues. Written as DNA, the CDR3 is TGCGGCAGTAGCGTGCAGGGGGGGAACGATGCCCACTACTTT. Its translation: CGSSVQGGNDAHYF.

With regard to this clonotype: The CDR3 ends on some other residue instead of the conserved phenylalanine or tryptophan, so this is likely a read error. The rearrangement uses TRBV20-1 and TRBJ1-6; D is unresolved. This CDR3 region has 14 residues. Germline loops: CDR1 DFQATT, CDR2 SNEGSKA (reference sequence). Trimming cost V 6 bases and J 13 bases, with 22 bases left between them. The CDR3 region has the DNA TGCAGTGCCCCAAGCAATGGAGTCTTGTCTCCCCTCCACTGT. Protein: CSAPSNGVLSPLHC.

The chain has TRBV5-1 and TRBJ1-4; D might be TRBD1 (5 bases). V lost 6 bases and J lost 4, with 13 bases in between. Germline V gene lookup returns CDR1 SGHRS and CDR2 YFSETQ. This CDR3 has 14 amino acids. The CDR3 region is CASTSGTFNEKLFF. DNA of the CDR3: TGCGCCAGCACCTCCGGGACGTTTAATGAAAAACTGTTTTTT. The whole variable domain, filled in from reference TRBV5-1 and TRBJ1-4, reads KAGVTQTPRYLIKTRGQQVTLSCSPISGHRSVSWYQQTPGQGLQFLFEYFSETQRNKGNFPGRFSGRQFSNSRSEMNVSTLELGDSALYLCASTSGTFNEKLFFGSGTQLSVL.

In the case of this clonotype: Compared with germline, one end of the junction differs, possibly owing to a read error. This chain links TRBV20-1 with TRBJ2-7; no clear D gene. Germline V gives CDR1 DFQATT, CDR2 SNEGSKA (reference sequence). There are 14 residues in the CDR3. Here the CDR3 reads CRADCPVQFYDHNF. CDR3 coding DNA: TGCAGGGCTGACTGCCCGGTTCAGTTCTACGACCACAACTTC.